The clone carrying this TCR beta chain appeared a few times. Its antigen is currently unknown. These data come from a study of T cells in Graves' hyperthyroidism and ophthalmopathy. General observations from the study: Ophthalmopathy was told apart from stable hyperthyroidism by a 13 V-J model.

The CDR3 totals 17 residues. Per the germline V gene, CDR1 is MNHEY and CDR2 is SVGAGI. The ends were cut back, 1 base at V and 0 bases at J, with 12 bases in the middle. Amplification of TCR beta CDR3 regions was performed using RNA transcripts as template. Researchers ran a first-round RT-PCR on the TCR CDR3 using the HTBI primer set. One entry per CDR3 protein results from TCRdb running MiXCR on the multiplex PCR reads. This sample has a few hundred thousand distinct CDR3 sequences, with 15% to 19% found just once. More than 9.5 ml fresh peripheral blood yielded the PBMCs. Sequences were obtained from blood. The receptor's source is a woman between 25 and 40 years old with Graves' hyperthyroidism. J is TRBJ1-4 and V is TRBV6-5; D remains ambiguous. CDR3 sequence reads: CASSYLGPGTTNEKLFF. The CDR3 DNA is TGTGCCAGCAGTTACTTAGGACCCGGTACAACTAATGAAAAACTGTTTTTT.